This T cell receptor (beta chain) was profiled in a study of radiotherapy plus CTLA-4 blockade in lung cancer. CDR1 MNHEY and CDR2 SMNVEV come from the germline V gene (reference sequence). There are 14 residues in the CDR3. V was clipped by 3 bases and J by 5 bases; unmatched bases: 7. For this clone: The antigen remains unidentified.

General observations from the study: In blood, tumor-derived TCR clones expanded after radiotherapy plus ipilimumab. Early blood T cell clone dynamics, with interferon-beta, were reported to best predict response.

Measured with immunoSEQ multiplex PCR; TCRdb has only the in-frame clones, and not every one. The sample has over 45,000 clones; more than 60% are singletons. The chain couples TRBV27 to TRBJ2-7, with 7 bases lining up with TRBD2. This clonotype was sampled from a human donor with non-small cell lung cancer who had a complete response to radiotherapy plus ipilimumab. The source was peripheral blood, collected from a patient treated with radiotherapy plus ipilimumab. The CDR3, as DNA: TGTGCCAGCAGTTTGGTAGGGAGGGTCAACGAGCAGTACTTC. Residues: CASSLVGRVNEQYF.